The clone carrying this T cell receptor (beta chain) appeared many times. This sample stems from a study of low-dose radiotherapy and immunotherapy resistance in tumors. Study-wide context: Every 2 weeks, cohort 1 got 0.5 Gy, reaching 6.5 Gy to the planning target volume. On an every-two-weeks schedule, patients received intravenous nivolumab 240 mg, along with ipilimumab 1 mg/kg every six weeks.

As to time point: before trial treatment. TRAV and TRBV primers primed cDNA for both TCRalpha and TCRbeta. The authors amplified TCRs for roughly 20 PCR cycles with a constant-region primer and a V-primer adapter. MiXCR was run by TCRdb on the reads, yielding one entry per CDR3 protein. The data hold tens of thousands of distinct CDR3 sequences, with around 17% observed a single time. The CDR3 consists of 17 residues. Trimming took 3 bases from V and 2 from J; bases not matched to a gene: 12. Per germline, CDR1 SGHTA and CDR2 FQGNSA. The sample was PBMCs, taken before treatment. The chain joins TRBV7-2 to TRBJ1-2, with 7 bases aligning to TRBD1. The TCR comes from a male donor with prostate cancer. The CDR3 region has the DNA TGTGCCAGCAGCTTCTCATCGGGACAGCTTAACAACTATGGCTACACCTTC. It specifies CASSFSSGQLNNYGYTF.